The sequence of this T cell receptor beta chain was determined in a study of blood T cell repertoires in COVID-19. Background on the study: The United States, Italy and Spain were the sources of the acute and convalescent COVID-19 samples.

Generated by immunoSEQ multiplex PCR, the TCRdb table keeps only in-frame clones and is missing some. The sample consists of approximately 390,000 clones, approximately 87% of them appearing once. Trimming took 5 bases from V and 4 from J, leaving 7 bases between them. This CDR3 spans 12 amino acids. CDR1 ENHRY and CDR2 SYGVKD come from the germline V gene. This clone has only one observation. The sequence derives from a woman in her 50s who had recovered from COVID-19. The sequencing input was PBMCs or T cells enriched from blood (not recorded which). This sequence joins TRBV10-3 and TRBJ2-3; no definite D call. The CDR3 sequence: CAISSTADTQYF. For the CDR3, the DNA is TGTGCCATCAGTTCAACGGCAGATACGCAGTATTTT.